Listed here is a single TCR beta chain. Its antigen is not known. Triplicate sorting captured around 300,000 cells each from every CD8+ T cell subset. The libraries of TRB cDNA were prepared using 5' RACE with UMI labels. TCRdb derives one entry per CDR3 protein from the 5' RACE reads, leaving out DNA. Its table lists just under 45,000 distinct CDR3 sequences. This specimen belongs to a study of CXCR3-negative and CXCR3-positive naive CD8 T cells. General study results and limits: The study inferred TCR strength from TRB CDR3 properties and found comparable surface CD5 between naive subsets.

Germline V gene sequence: CDR1 SQVTM, CDR2 ANQGSEA. The CDR3 has 12 residues. This rearrangement joins TRBV29-1 to TRBJ2-6. Specimen: memory CD8+ T cells from blood. The TCR sequence derives from a human donor in good health. Some clones in this sample may be carry-over from other donors' samples. The CDR3 region is CSVSSGANVLTF.